The 26 T cell receptor beta chains below come from one sample, sequenced in a study of T cells after yellow fever vaccination. MiXCR, applied by TCRdb to the 5' RACE reads, yields one record per CDR3 protein. The data contain 310,000 or so distinct CDR3 sequences, around 3.6% of them singletons. This sample comprised PBMCs, obtained on the day of the yellow fever booster vaccination. These receptors were taken from a man aged 18 to 35 who received the YFV17D yellow fever vaccine.

The V gene is TRBV18, the J gene TRBJ2-2, with D possibly matching TRBD1 (5 bases). The CDR3 spans 17 residues. In germline, CDR1 is KGHSH, CDR2 LQKENI. V shed 2 bases and J shed 6 bases, with 19 bases lying between them. CDR3 DNA: TGTGCCAGCTCACCAGGGGTAAGACAGAAGATTGCCGGGGAGCTGTTTTTT. Protein: CASSPGVRQKIAGELFF.

The chain carries TRBV18 and TRBJ2-7; tentatively, D is TRBD2 (5 bases). This CDR3 is built from 13 residues. V lost 3 bases to trimming and J lost 2 bases, with 8 bases between them. Germline values: CDR1 KGHSH, CDR2 LQKENI. Here the CDR3 reads CASSPGEAYEQYF. In DNA form, the CDR3 reads TGTGCCAGCTCACCGGGAGAGGCCTACGAGCAGTACTTC.

This clonotype was counted a few times. The rearrangement joins TRBV18 to TRBJ2-1; 11 positions agree with TRBD2. The CDR3 has 16 residues. Trimming took 2 bases from V and 1 from J; bases not matched to a gene: 1. CDR1 and CDR2 from the germline V gene are KGHSH and LQKENI. CDR3 region: CASSPSSGGSYNEQFF. The CDR3 DNA follows: TGTGCCAGCTCACCATCTAGCGGGGGGTCCTACAATGAGCAGTTCTTC.

This clonotype came up many times. Sequence at one end of the junction differs from germline and may be a read error. The chain employs TRBV20-1 and TRBJ2-5; D gene ambiguous. The CDR3 is 10 amino acids. Looked up from germline, CDR1 is DFQATT and CDR2 is SNEGSKA (reference sequence). Here the CDR3 reads CSARGDLEAF. CDR3 bases: TGCAGTGCTAGAGGCGACTTAGAGGCCTTC.

The chain is built from TRBV19 and TRBJ1-1; D not resolved. The V and J ends lost 5 bases and 0 bases respectively, with 19 bases between them. The CDR3 has 17 residues. CDR1 is LNHDA, CDR2 SQIVND, per germline (reference sequence). Written as DNA, the CDR3 is TGTGCCAGTAGTGACCTAGGGCGAGGAACCATGAACACTGAAGCTTTCTTT. Residues: CASSDLGRGTMNTEAFF.

This clonotype was detected a few times. The chain employs TRBV18 and TRBJ2-3; D might be TRBD1 (5 bases). Germline CDR1 and CDR2: KGHSH and LQKENI. CDR3 length: 15 amino acids. Trimming cost V 2 bases and J 1 base, with 10 bases left between them. The CDR3 DNA is TGTGCCAGCTCACCATCGCAGGGCGGCACAGATACGCAGTATTTT. This translates into CASSPSQGGTDTQYF.

The genes are TRBV2 and TRBJ1-3; the D is unclear. V was cut by 3 bases and J by 4 bases, with 10 bases left in between. Germline V gives CDR1 SNHLY, CDR2 FYNNEI. This CDR3 region has 14 residues. This CDR3 is CASSEIPRGNTIYF. The CDR3 region has the DNA TGTGCCAGCAGTGAGATCCCGCGGGGAAACACCATATATTTT.

V and J are TRBV5-4 and TRBJ2-5, with D possibly matching TRBD2 (6 bases). Germline lookup yields CDR1 SGHNT and CDR2 YYREEE (reference sequence). V lost 4 bases and J 5 bases, leaving 18 bases between the germline ends. The CDR3 loop spans 15 amino acids. The CDR3 loop reads CASSPPGRSGETQYF. The CDR3 bases are TGTGCCAGCAGCCCCCCCGGGCGGAGCGGGGAGACCCAGTACTTC.

This clonotype was observed many times. V and J are TRBV6-2 or TRBV6-3 and TRBJ2-3, with TRBD2 matching 11 bases. The CDR3 runs to 16 residues. V lost 7 bases, J lost 3 bases, and 9 bases stayed unmatched. Germline loops: CDR1 MNHEY, CDR2 SVGEGT. The CDR3 sequence is CASKKLAGVGTDTQYF. For the CDR3, the DNA is TGTGCCAGCAAGAAACTAGCGGGGGTTGGAACAGATACGCAGTATTTT.

This clonotype was picked up a small number of times. This chain connects TRBV4-3 to TRBJ2-3, with D maybe TRBD2 (7 bases). Germline V lookup: CDR1 LGHNA, CDR2 YSLEER. The CDR3 extends over 16 amino acids. Trimming removed 3 bases at V and 5 bases at J, with 18 bases between. The CDR3 is CASSHLAGAGGDTQYF. CDR3 bases: TGCGCCAGCAGCCATCTCGCGGGGGCCGGTGGAGATACGCAGTATTTT.

Many counts were recorded for this clonotype. The V and J genes are TRBV12-3 or TRBV12-4 and TRBJ2-3, with D possibly being TRBD2 (6 bases). This CDR3 comprises 15 residues. The V and J ends lost 3 bases and 1 base respectively, with 11 bases between them. CDR3 region: CASSFPSSGTDTQYF. The CDR3 DNA sequence: TGTGCCAGCAGTTTCCCCTCTAGCGGCACAGATACGCAGTATTTT.

There are many counts of this clonotype. The chain has TRBV28 and TRBJ1-2; possible D gene TRBD1, 6 bases. Trimming removed 4 bases at V and 6 bases at J, with 18 bases between. The CDR3 totals 15 residues. Looked up from germline, CDR1 is MDHEN and CDR2 is SYDVKM. CDR3 DNA sequence: TGTGCCAGCAGTTCCCAAATTGACAGGATGGATGGCTACACCTTC. Encoded protein: CASSSQIDRMDGYTF.

The table lists this clonotype with a few counts. V and J are TRBV20-1 and TRBJ2-1, with 8 bases that match TRBD2. Germline assignment: CDR1 DFQATT and CDR2 SNEGSKA (reference sequence). The CDR3 runs 15 residues. V lost 0 bases to trimming and J lost 7 bases; unmatched junction nucleotides: 8. CDR3 nucleotide sequence: TGCAGTGCTAGAGAACGTCGGGGGGGCCAGAATGAGCAGTTCTTC. Translated, it gives CSARERRGGQNEQFF.

This clonotype has a count of ten or more. This chain links TRBV29-1 with TRBJ2-5, with D tentatively TRBD1 (6 bases). Germline CDR1 SQVTM, CDR2 ANQGSEA. The CDR3 covers 13 residues. The V gene lost 4 bases and the J gene lost 5 bases, with 14 bases spanning the gap. This chain's CDR3 is CSVAWGQRETQYF. The DNA of the CDR3 is TGCAGCGTTGCTTGGGGGCAGAGGGAGACCCAGTACTTC.

This clonotype was recorded at least ten times. The DNA of the CDR3 is TGTGCCAGCAGCTTATCCGACTATCAGCCCCAGCATTTT. The encoded protein is CASSLSDYQPQHF. This sequence joins TRBV11-1 and TRBJ1-5; D is unclear. Trimming removed 2 bases at V and 5 bases at J, with 7 bases between. This CDR3 spans 13 amino acids. Germline V gene sequence: CDR1 SGHAT, CDR2 FQDESV (reference sequence).

The rearrangement links TRBV7-8 to TRBJ1-3; TRBD1 matches 9 bases. Germline-derived CDR1 and CDR2 are SGHVS and FQNEAQ. The CDR3 extends over 15 amino acids. J gave up 8 bases and V 3 bases, and 8 bases lay outside the gene matches. The CDR3 sequence is CASSLGQGLGYTIYF. The CDR3, as DNA: TGTGCCAGCAGCTTGGGACAGGGTCTAGGATACACCATATATTTT.

This clonotype was counted many times. The rearrangement joins TRBV7-2 to TRBJ2-3, with D perhaps matching TRBD2 (6 bases). The V and J ends lost 8 bases and 2 bases respectively, with 17 bases between them. The CDR3 loop spans 15 amino acids. The germline V gene encodes CDR1 SGHTA and CDR2 FQGNSA. The CDR3: CASVFGGLSTDTQYF. CDR3 bases: TGTGCCAGCGTTTTTGGGGGACTTTCCACAGATACGCAGTATTTT.

This rearrangement joins TRBV20-1 to TRBJ2-3, with D possibly called TRBD1 or TRBD2 (5 bases each). Trimming took 2 bases from V and 0 from J, leaving 12 bases between them. The CDR3 loop spans 15 amino acids. Per the germline V gene, CDR1 is DFQATT and CDR2 is SNEGSKA (reference sequence). In DNA, the CDR3 is TGCAGTGCTAGACCCCCGGGACGAAGCACAGATACGCAGTATTTT. It specifies CSARPPGRSTDTQYF.

This clonotype was counted ten times or more. The chain links TRBV7-6 to TRBJ1-1; TRBD1 is a possible D gene (6 bases). V was pared by 3 bases and J by 3 bases, with 17 bases between. The CDR3 consists of 16 residues. CDR1 is SGHVS, CDR2 FNYEAQ, per germline. CDR3 nucleotides: TGTGCCAGCAGCTTGGTCTTGGGGGGCCTGGACACTGAAGCTTTCTTT. Amino acid sequence: CASSLVLGGLDTEAFF.

This clonotype has just a few counts. J is TRBJ2-1 and V is TRBV7-9, with 8 bases identical to TRBD1. Germline lookup yields CDR1 SEHNR and CDR2 FQNEAQ (reference sequence). The CDR3 consists of 15 residues. The V and J ends lost 5 bases and 7 bases, in that order; junction bases with no gene match: 10. CDR3 in amino acids: CASSPAGGMVNEQFF. CDR3 sequence (DNA): TGTGCCAGCAGCCCCGCAGGGGGCATGGTAAATGAGCAGTTCTTC.

At least ten counts were recorded for this clonotype. The genes are TRBV4-2 and TRBJ2-7; D is possibly TRBD1 (6 bases). This CDR3 is 12 amino acids long. Germline values: CDR1 LGHNA, CDR2 YNFKEQ. The ends were cut back, 8 bases at V and 2 bases at J, with 10 bases in the middle. The CDR3 spells CASSQGTYEQYF. Written as DNA, the CDR3 is TGTGCCAGCTCTCAGGGGACCTACGAGCAGTACTTC.

This clonotype was observed a few times. V is TRBV5-1 and J is TRBJ2-5; the D is unclear. Germline CDR1 reads SGHRS; CDR2 reads YFSETQ. Trimming took off 1 base at V and 2 bases at J, with 24 bases between the two ends. This CDR3 has 19 amino acids. Written as DNA, the CDR3 is TGCGCCAGCAGCTTGTGGAATTCGGCCTGGGTGCCCCCTCAAGAGACCCAGTACTTC. It translates to CASSLWNSAWVPPQETQYF.

This clonotype has a count of ten or more. This chain joins TRBV5-1 and TRBJ2-1, with 7 bases aligning to TRBD2. CDR3 length: 15 residues. Germline CDR1 and CDR2: SGHRS and YFSETQ. The ends lost 0 bases at V and 6 bases at J; junction bases unmatched: 6. The CDR3 DNA sequence: TGCGCCAGCAGCTTGGGGACTAGTCGGGGCAATGAGCAGTTCTTC. Its protein is CASSLGTSRGNEQFF.

This clonotype was counted ten times or more. V and J are TRBV5-1 and TRBJ2-3; D remains unclear. The CDR3 contains 13 residues. Trimming removed 4 bases at V and 2 bases at J, with 8 bases between. The V gene's germline CDR1 is SGHRS and CDR2 YFSETQ. The CDR3 sequence is CASSIGFTDTQYF. Here the CDR3 DNA reads TGCGCCAGCAGCATAGGTTTCACAGATACGCAGTATTTT.

The chain joins TRBV6-5 to TRBJ2-2; D is uncertain. Trimming took 2 bases from V and 6 from J, leaving 7 bases between them. Germline V gene lookup returns CDR1 MNHEY and CDR2 SVGAGI. The CDR3 length is 13 residues. The CDR3 sequence is CASSYGPPGELFF. In DNA, the CDR3 is TGTGCCAGCAGTTACGGACCCCCCGGGGAGCTGTTTTTT.

This clonotype occurred many times. V is TRBV6-6 and J is TRBJ2-7; D is uncertain. Trimming cost V 5 bases and J 2 bases, with 13 bases left between them. This CDR3 is built from 14 residues. Germline CDR1 and CDR2: MNHNY and SVGAGI (reference sequence). CDR3: CASSPRALAYEQYV. The CDR3 nucleotides are TGTGCCAGCAGTCCCCGGGCCCTAGCCTACGAGCAGTACGTC.